This TCR beta chain came from a study of T cells in Graves' hyperthyroidism and ophthalmopathy. Overall study context: Before any treatment, at initial diagnosis, peripheral blood was collected.

The junction had 4 bases not matched to a gene; V was cut back by 1 base and J by 2 bases. This CDR3 spans 16 amino acids. Amplification of TCR beta CDR3 regions used RNA as the template. First-round RT-PCR of the TCR CDR3 relied on the HTBI primer set. TCRdb reanalysed the multiplex PCR reads using MiXCR and keeps one entry per CDR3 protein. This table has approximately 430,000 distinct CDR3 sequences, 15% to 19% appearing once. Study-wide results and limits: The authors' 13 V-J model separated ophthalmopathy from stable hyperthyroidism.

In this sample, this clonotype turned up many times. What it binds is not known. Patients aged 18 to 65 had newly diagnosed hyperthyroidism that had lasted under 2 months. Source material for PBMCs was around 10 ml fresh peripheral blood. This receptor was obtained from a young woman with Graves' hyperthyroidism. This rearrangement joins TRBV12-3 or TRBV12-4 to TRBJ2-3; 9 bases match TRBD1. Sequencing was performed on blood. CDR3 in amino acids: CASSLGDRVNTDTQYF. The CDR3 DNA follows: TGTGCCAGCAGTTTAGGGGACAGGGTTAACACAGATACGCAGTATTTT.